This TCR beta chain was recovered during a study of cytomegalovirus exposure and HLA in healthy donors. Study-wide results and limits: It was reported in a later analysis that an Asian-associated ancestry cluster showed fewer N-insertions than the roughly 670-donor mean. Accurate predictions that matched the HLA-A and HLA-B alleles of most subjects were reportedly made from TCR beta sequences. TCR beta V- and J-gene trimming, according to a later analysis, was linked to a missense DCLRE1C variant. Upon later analysis, HLA-associated TCR beta chains proved more clonally expanded than other, equally common chains.

The CDR3 runs to 13 residues. Germline-derived CDR1 and CDR2 are MDHEN and SYDVKM. Trimming cost V 3 bases and J 3 bases, with 6 bases left between them. Researchers ran the PCR with 60 Vbeta and 13 Jbeta primers. The table came from immunoSEQ multiplex PCR; TCRdb's copy has only in-frame clones and leaves some out. The table shows about 200,000 clones, with approximately 70% occurring only once. Points on this clone: Its antigen is undetermined.

The receptor was isolated from a man aged 35-49 years in good health and CMV-seropositive. Sequencing input: PBMCs. The chain has TRBV28 and TRBJ1-5, with unresolved D. The CDR3 bases are TGTGCCAGCAGTTTGCGTCCCAATCAGCCCCAGCATTTT. Protein product: CASSLRPNQPQHF.